Below are 14 T cell receptor beta chains sequenced from a single sample in a study of blood T cell repertoires in COVID-19. TCRdb's table, derived via immunoSEQ multiplex PCR, lists solely in-frame clones and lacks some. The sample consists of about 100,000 clones, about nine tenths of them appearing once. Sample: peripheral blood. The receptors here all came from a man in his fifties or sixties with active COVID-19.

CDR3 DNA: TGTGCCAGTTGGGGGGTATCCGGGGAGCTGTTTTTT. This translates into CASWGVSGELFF. The rearrangement joins TRBV19 to TRBJ2-2; TRBD2 might be the D (6 bases). The V and J ends lost 8 bases and 6 bases respectively, with 10 bases between them. Germline lookup yields CDR1 LNHDA and CDR2 SQIVND (reference sequence). The CDR3 extends over 12 amino acids.

The chain has TRBV5-1 and TRBJ2-1; TRBD2 matches at 10 bases. Germline CDR1 reads SGHRS; CDR2 reads YFSETQ. The CDR3 is made up of 15 amino acids. V was pared by 3 bases and J by 7 bases, with 7 bases of the junction left unmatched. CDR3 residues: CASSYGTSDPNEQFF. CDR3 coding DNA: TGCGCCAGCAGCTACGGGACTAGCGATCCAAATGAGCAGTTCTTC.

The rearrangement uses TRBV11-3 and TRBJ2-7; 8 nucleotides agree with TRBD2. The germline V gene encodes CDR1 SGHNT and CDR2 YENEEA. This CDR3 comprises 13 residues. The V and J ends lost 1 base and 7 bases, in that order; junction bases with no gene match: 3. The CDR3 DNA follows: TGTGCCAGCAGCTTAGGACTAGCGTCAGAGCAGTACGTC. Its protein is CASSLGLASEQYV.

This clone has only one observation. The chain uses TRBV4-2 and TRBJ2-1; a weak D match, TRBD1 (5 bases). CDR1 is LGHNA, CDR2 YNFKEQ, per germline. CDR3 length equals 15 residues. V lost 0 bases and J lost 9, with 15 bases in between. The CDR3 is CASSQEAQGLREQFF. In nucleotides, the CDR3 is TGTGCCAGCAGCCAAGAGGCGCAGGGTCTACGTGAGCAGTTCTTC.

The chain is built from TRBV13 and TRBJ2-5; 10 bases are a match to TRBD2. Germline loops: CDR1 PRHDT, CDR2 FYEKMQ (reference sequence). This CDR3 comprises 15 residues. V shed 0 bases, J shed 4 bases, and the junction held 2 bases outside the gene matches. The chain's CDR3 is CASSLGVAGGETQYF. The CDR3, as DNA: TGTGCCAGCAGCTTAGGAGTAGCGGGGGGAGAGACCCAGTACTTC.

J is TRBJ1-1 and V is TRBV3-1 (or the pseudogene TRBV3-2); D uncertain. The germline gives CDR1 LGHDT, CDR2 YNNKEL (reference sequence). The CDR3 is 14 residues long. The V gene lost 2 bases and the J gene lost 5 bases, with 12 bases spanning the gap. CDR3 residues: CASSQTDYGTEAFF. The CDR3 DNA is TGTGCCAGCAGCCAAACAGATTATGGGACTGAAGCTTTCTTT.

The gene calls are TRBV5-4 and TRBJ1-4, with D unresolved. V lost 1 base and J lost 4, with 8 bases in between. Germline V gene lookup returns CDR1 SGHNT and CDR2 YYREEE (reference sequence). The CDR3 is 14 amino acids. CDR3 sequence (DNA): TGTGCCAGCAGCTTGCGGGTCAGTAATGAAAAACTGTTTTTT. Translated, it gives CASSLRVSNEKLFF.

The gene calls are TRBV2 and TRBJ2-7; D is perhaps TRBD2 (5 bases). This CDR3 has 13 amino acids. The V and J ends lost 8 bases and 0 bases respectively, with 11 bases between them. In germline, CDR1 is SNHLY, CDR2 FYNNEI. The CDR3 DNA sequence: TGTGCCAGCGTCGGGGTAGGCTCCTACGAGCAGTACTTC. Translated: CASVGVGSYEQYF.

The genes are TRBV11-3 and TRBJ2-1; 8 positions agree with TRBD2. Germline V lookup: CDR1 SGHNT, CDR2 YENEEA. The CDR3 has 15 amino acids. V shed 5 bases and J 4 bases; nucleotides not matched to a gene: 7. The CDR3 spells CASSTSGSDYNEQFF. The DNA of the CDR3 is TGTGCCAGCAGCACGAGCGGGAGTGATTACAATGAGCAGTTCTTC.

The V and J genes are TRBV6-5 and TRBJ1-2; possible D gene TRBD1, 6 bases. The CDR3 runs to 15 residues. Trimming took off 5 bases at V and 2 bases at J, with 15 bases between the two ends. The V gene's germline CDR1 is MNHEY and CDR2 SVGAGI. CDR3: CASSTQGGNNYGYTF. CDR3 bases: TGTGCCAGCAGTACCCAAGGGGGTAACAACTATGGCTACACCTTC.

Only one count was recorded for this clone. V usage is TRBV15 and J usage is TRBJ2-1, with D possibly TRBD2 on 6 matching bases. Per the germline V gene, CDR1 is LNHNV and CDR2 is YYDKDF (reference sequence). Trimming left V 1 base short and J 7 bases short, with 17 bases between. This CDR3 has 16 residues. The CDR3 spells CATSRVRGSGENEQFF. The CDR3 DNA sequence: TGTGCCACCAGCAGAGTGAGGGGTAGCGGAGAGAATGAGCAGTTCTTC.

This clone was detected a few times. The chain recombines TRBV11-3 with TRBJ2-7; 9 nucleotides line up with TRBD1. The CDR3 consists of 13 residues. Germline lookup yields CDR1 SGHNT and CDR2 YENEEA. V was clipped by 5 bases and J by 3 bases; unmatched bases: 2. CDR3 sequence reads: CASSGDRDYEQYF. CDR3 DNA: TGTGCCAGCAGCGGGGACAGGGACTACGAGCAGTACTTC.

This chain links TRBV25-1 with TRBJ2-4; 10 bases align to TRBD2. The CDR3 has 18 amino acids. V lost 4 bases to trimming and J lost 3 bases; unmatched junction nucleotides: 12. Germline V gene data show CDR1 as MGHDK and CDR2 as SYGVNS. This chain's CDR3 is CASSASGRARIGKNIQYF. CDR3 bases: TGTGCCAGCAGTGCGAGCGGGAGGGCCCGGATTGGCAAAAACATTCAGTACTTC.

The rearrangement uses TRBV7-6 and TRBJ2-1, with D perhaps TRBD2 (6 bases). This CDR3 contains 15 residues. V was clipped by 2 bases and J by 0 bases, with 8 bases between them. Germline CDR1 and CDR2: SGHVS and FNYEAQ. DNA for the CDR3: TGTGCCAGCAGCTTATACGGGAGCTCCTACAATGAGCAGTTCTTC. Encoded protein: CASSLYGSSYNEQFF.